This TCR beta chain derives from a study of CD8 T cells in ankylosing spondylitis. This clonotype was seen more than once but under ten times. Its antigen is as yet unknown. Libraries for TCR beta were made by quantitative 5'-RACE with molecular barcodes. Using its own MiXCR run on the 5' RACE reads, TCRdb lists one record per CDR3 protein. The repertoire has about 140,000 distinct CDR3 sequences, roughly 8.3% of them found once; the top ten carry 7.3%. Notes on the study in general: Blood of patients with ankylosing spondylitis appeared to be characterized by a TCR beta motif of eight or nine highly homologous variants. Disease-linked clones reportedly showed significant enrichment in matched ankylosing spondylitis synovial fluid.

V lost 2 bases, J lost 2 bases, and 4 bases lay in between. The CDR3 spans 13 residues. Germline V CDR1 and CDR2: DFQATT, SNEGSKA (reference sequence). V and J are TRBV20-1 and TRBJ2-6; D call uncertain. Material for sequencing was synovial fluid, either unsorted or a sorted T cell fraction (not recorded which). The sequence came from a male donor with ankylosing spondylitis. CDR3 DNA sequence: TGCAGTGCTAGAAATCCTGGGGCCAACGTCCTGACTTTC. Protein product: CSARNPGANVLTF.